This T cell receptor (beta chain) comes out of a study of monozygotic twins with cystic fibrosis. Whole-study findings and limits: No link emerged between shared CDR3 counts and age, concordance or severity. Unrelated CF individuals shared fewer identical clonotypes than monozygotic CF twins.

V lost 3 bases and J lost 1, with 18 bases in between. The CDR3 totals 17 residues. This clone appeared once. The antigen remains undetermined. The data were produced by immunoSEQ multiplex PCR, yet TCRdb's version contains in-frame clones alone and is incomplete. Of 30,000 or so clones in the sample, more than 55% were seen once. This chain uses TRBV23-1 with TRBJ1-2; possibly TRBD1 for D (6 bases). TRBV23-1 is designated an ORF whose function remains uncertain. Input material: blood. The TCR sequence derives from a girl between 10 and 17 years old with cystic fibrosis. CDR3 residues: CASSQGYNAQGNYGYTF. Written as DNA, the CDR3 is TGCGCCAGCAGTCAGGGCTATAATGCACAGGGTAACTATGGCTACACCTTC.